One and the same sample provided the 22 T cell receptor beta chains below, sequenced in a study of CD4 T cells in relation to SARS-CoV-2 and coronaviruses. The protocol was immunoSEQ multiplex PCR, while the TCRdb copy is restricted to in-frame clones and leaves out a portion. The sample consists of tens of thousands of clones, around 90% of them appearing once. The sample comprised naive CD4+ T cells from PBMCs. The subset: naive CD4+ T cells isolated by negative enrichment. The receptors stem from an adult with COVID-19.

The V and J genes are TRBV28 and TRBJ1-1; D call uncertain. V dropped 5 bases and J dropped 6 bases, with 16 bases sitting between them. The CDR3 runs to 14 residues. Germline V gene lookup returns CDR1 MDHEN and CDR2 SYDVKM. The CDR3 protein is CASSLILGLAEAFF. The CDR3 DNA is TGTGCCAGCAGTCTCATCCTAGGTCTCGCTGAAGCTTTCTTT.

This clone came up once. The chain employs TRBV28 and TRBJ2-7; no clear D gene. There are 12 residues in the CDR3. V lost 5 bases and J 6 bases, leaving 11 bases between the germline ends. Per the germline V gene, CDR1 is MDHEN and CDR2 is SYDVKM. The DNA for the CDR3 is TGTGCCAGCAGTATCCCACTCGGCGAGCAGTACTTC. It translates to CASSIPLGEQYF.

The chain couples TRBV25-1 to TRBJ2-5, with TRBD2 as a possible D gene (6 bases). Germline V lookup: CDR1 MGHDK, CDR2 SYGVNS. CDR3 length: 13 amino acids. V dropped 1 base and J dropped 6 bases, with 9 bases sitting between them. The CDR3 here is CASSEWGEQTQYF. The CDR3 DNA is TGTGCCAGCAGTGAATGGGGGGAACAGACCCAGTACTTC.

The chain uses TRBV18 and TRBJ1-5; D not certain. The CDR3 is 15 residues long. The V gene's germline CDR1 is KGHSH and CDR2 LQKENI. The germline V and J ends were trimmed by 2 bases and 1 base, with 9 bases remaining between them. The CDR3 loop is CASSPGVLSNQPQHF. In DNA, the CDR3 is TGTGCCAGCTCACCAGGGGTGTTGAGCAATCAGCCCCAGCATTTT.

The CDR3 DNA sequence: TGTGCCAGCAGCGTCGGGACCACAGATACGCAGTATTTT. It specifies CASSVGTTDTQYF. The chain carries TRBV7-3 and TRBJ2-3; D may correspond to TRBD1 or TRBD2 (5 bases each). V lost 5 bases, J lost 2 bases, and 8 bases lay in between. Germline CDR1 SGHTA, CDR2 FQGTGA. The CDR3 sequence is 13 residues long.

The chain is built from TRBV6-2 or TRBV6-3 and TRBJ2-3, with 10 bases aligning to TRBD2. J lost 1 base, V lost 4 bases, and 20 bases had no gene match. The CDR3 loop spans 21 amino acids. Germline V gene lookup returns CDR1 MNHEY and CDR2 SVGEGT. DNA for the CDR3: TGTGCCAGCAGTTCCACACTTTTCACTAGCGGGAAGGGTCGAGGCACAGATACGCAGTATTTT. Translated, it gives CASSSTLFTSGKGRGTDTQYF.

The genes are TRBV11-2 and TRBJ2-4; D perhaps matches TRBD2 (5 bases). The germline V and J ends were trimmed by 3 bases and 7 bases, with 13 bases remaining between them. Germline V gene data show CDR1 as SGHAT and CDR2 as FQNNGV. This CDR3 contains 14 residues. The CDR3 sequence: CASSLISRGNIQYF. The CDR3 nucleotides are TGTGCCAGCAGCTTGATTTCCCGGGGTAACATTCAGTACTTC.

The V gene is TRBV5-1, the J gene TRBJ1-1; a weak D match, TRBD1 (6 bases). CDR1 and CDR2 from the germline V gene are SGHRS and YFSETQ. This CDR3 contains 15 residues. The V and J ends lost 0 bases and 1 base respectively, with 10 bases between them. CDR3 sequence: CASSLVAGANTEAFF. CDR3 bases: TGCGCCAGCAGCTTGGTGGCAGGGGCGAACACTGAAGCTTTCTTT.

CDR3 in amino acids: CAISESTSGRGDTQYF. The CDR3 DNA follows: TGTGCCATCAGTGAGTCGACTAGCGGGAGAGGAGATACGCAGTATTTT. V usage is TRBV10-3 and J usage is TRBJ2-3; 12 bases line up with TRBD2. V shed 0 bases and J 5 bases; nucleotides not matched to a gene: 3. The CDR3 loop spans 16 amino acids. CDR1 is ENHRY and CDR2 is SYGVKD in the germline V gene.

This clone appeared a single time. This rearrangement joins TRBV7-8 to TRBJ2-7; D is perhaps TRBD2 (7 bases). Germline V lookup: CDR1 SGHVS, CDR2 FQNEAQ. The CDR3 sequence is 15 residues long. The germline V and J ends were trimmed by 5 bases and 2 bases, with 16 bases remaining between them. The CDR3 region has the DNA TGTGCCAGCAGCCCCGCGGGGGCGGCCACCTACGAGCAGTACTTC. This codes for CASSPAGAATYEQYF.

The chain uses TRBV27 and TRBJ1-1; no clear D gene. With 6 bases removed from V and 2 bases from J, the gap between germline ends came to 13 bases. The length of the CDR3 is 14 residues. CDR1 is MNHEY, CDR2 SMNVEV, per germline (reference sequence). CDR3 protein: CASSPKFSNTEAFF. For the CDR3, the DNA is TGTGCCAGCAGCCCCAAGTTTTCAAACACTGAAGCTTTCTTT.

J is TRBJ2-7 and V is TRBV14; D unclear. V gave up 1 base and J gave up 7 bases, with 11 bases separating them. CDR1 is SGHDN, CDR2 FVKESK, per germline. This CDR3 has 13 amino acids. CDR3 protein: CASSQGPGREQYF. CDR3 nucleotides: TGTGCCAGCAGCCAAGGCCCAGGTAGGGAGCAGTACTTC.

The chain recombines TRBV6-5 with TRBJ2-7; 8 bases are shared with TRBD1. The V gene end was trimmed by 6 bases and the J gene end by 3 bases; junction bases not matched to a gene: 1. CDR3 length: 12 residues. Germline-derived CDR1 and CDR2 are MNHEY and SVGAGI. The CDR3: CASSGQGYEQYF. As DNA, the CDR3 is TGTGCCAGCAGCGGACAGGGCTACGAGCAGTACTTC.

The CDR3 is CASSLTSSHNSPLHF. CDR3 nucleotide sequence: TGTGCCAGCTCACTAACAAGTTCCCATAATTCACCCCTCCACTTT. This chain links TRBV18 with TRBJ1-6; no definite D call. Germline lookup yields CDR1 KGHSH and CDR2 LQKENI. This CDR3 is built from 15 residues. The V gene lost 4 bases and the J gene lost 5 bases, with 12 bases spanning the gap.

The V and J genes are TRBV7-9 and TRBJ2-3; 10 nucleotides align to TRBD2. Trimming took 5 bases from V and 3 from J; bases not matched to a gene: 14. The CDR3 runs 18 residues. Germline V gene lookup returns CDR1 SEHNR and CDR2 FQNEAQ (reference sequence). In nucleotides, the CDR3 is TGTGCCAGCAGCGGGCCTGGGGGTAGCGGGAGGACGACAGATACGCAGTATTTT. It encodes CASSGPGGSGRTTDTQYF.

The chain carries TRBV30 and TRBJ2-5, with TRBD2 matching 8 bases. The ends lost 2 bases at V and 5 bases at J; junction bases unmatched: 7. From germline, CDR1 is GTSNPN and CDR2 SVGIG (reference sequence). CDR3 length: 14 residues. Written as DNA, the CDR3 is TGTGCCTGGAGTCCGGGACTAGGTTCGGAGACCCAGTACTTC. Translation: CAWSPGLGSETQYF.

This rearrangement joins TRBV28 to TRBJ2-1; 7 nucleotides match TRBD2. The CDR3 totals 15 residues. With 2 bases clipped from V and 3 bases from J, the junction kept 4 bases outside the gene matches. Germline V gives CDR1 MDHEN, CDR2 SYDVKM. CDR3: CASSLGGSFYNEQFF. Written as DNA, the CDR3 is TGTGCCAGCAGTTTAGGCGGGAGCTTCTACAATGAGCAGTTCTTC.

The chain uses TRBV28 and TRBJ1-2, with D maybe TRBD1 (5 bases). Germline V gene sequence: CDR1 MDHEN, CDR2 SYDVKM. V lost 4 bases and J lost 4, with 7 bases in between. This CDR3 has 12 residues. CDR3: CASSYQGYGYTF. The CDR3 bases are TGTGCCAGCAGTTACCAGGGCTATGGCTACACCTTC.

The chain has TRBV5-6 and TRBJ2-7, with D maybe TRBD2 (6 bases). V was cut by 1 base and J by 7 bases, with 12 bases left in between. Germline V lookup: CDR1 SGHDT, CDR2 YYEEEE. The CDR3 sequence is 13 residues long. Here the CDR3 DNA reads TGTGCCAGCAGCTTGCTATGGGGGGAAGAGCAGTACTTC. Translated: CASSLLWGEEQYF.

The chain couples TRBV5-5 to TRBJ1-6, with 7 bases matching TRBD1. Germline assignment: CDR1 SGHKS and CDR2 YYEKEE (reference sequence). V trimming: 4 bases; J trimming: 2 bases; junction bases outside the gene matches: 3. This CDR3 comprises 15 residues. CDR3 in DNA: TGTGCCAGCAGCCAAGGGACAGCCTATAATTCACCCCTCCACTTT. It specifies CASSQGTAYNSPLHF. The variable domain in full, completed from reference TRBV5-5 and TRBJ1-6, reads DAGVTQSPTHLIKTRGQQVTLRCSPISGHKSVSWYQQVLGQGPQFIFQYYEKEERGRGNFPDRFSARQFPNYSSELNVNALLLGDSALYLCASSQGTAYNSPLHFGNGTRLTVT.

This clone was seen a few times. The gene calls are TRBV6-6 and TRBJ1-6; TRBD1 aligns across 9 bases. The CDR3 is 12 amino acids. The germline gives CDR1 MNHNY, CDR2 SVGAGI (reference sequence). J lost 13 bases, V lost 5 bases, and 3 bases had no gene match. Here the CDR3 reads CASSLDRGPLHF. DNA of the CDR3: TGTGCCAGCAGTCTGGACAGGGGCCCCCTCCACTTT.

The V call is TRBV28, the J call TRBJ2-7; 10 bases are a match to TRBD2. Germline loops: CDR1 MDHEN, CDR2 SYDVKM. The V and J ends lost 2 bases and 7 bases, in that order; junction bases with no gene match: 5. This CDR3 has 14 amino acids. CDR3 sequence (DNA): TGTGCCAGCAGTTTACTAGCGGGAGATGAAGAGCAGTACTTC. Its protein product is CASSLLAGDEEQYF.